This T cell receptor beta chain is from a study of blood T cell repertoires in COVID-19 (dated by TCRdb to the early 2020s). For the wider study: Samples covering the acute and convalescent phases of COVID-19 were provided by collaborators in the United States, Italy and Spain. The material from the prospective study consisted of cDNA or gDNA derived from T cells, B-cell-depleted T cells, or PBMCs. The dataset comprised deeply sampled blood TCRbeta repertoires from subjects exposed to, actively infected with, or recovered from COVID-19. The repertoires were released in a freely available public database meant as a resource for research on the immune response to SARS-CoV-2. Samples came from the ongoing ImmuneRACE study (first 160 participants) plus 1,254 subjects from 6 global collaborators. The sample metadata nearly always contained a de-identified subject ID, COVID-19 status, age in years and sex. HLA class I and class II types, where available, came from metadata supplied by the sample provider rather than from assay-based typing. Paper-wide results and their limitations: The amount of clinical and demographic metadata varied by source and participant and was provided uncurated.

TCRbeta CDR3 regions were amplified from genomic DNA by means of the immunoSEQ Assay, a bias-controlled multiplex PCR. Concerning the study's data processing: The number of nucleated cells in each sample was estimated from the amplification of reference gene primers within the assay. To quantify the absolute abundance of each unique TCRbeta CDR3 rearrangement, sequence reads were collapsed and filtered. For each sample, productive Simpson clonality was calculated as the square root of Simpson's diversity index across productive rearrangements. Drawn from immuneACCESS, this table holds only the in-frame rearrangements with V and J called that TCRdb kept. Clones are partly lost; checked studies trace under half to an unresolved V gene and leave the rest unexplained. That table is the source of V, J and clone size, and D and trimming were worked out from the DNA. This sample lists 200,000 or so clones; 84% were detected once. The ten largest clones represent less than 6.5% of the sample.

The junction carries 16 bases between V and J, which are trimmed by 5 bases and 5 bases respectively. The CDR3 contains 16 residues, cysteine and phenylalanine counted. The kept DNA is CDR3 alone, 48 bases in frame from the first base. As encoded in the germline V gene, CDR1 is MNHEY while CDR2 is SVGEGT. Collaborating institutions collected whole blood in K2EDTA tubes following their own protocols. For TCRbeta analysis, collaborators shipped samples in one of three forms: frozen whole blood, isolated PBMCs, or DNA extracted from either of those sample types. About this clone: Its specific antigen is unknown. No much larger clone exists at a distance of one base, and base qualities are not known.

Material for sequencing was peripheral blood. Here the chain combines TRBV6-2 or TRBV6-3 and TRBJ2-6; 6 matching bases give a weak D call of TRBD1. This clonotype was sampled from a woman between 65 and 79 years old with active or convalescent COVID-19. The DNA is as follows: TGTGCCAGCAGTGACAGGTTTTCTCTGAGGGCCAACGTCCTGACTTTC. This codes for CASSDRFSLRANVLTF.